This T cell receptor beta chain originates from a study of T cell responses to AZD1222 COVID-19 vaccine. Study-wide findings and caveats: After the peak T cell response, and only then, were repertoires sampled. Spike-spanning, vaccine-associated CD4 TCRs were dominant at 160-218 and 743-854. The donor cohort was predominantly white British with a female majority, and clonal diversity may have been underestimated.

Pooled in the analysis were second doses at about 4 or about 12 weeks. As to this clone: Its matching antigen is unknown.

Assay: immunoSEQ multiplex PCR; the TCRdb copy retains only in-frame clones and omits some. Of more than 100,000 clones listed, approximately 91% are singletons. The CDR3 is made up of 15 amino acids. V shed 2 bases and J shed 3 bases, with 13 bases lying between them. Germline lookup yields CDR1 KGHSH and CDR2 LQKENI. The sample was peripheral blood, taken 28 days after the second AZD1222 dose. The chain recombines TRBV18 with TRBJ1-1; D gene uncertain. This clonotype originated in an adult who received the AZD1222 COVID-19 vaccine. The CDR3 nucleotides read TGTGCCAGCTCACCAGCGGGAGCGGGTTACACTGAAGCTTTCTTT. Translating it yields CASSPAGAGYTEAFF.